Sequencing of this T cell receptor (beta chain) was carried out in a study of blood T cell repertoires in COVID-19. Repertoires were generated with immunoSEQ multiplex PCR, while TCRdb's copy carries only in-frame clones and drops some. The profile shows 250,000 to 350,000 clones, about 89% of them singletons. Per the germline V gene, CDR1 is WSHSY and CDR2 is SAAADI. The CDR3 spans 12 residues. The V end lost 7 bases, the J end lost 8 bases, and 12 bases lay between the germline ends. The sample taken for sequencing was peripheral blood. The chain is built from TRBV10-2 and TRBJ2-1; weak D call: TRBD2 (6 bases). The clonotype originates from a man between 18 and 35 years old who had recovered from COVID-19. CDR3 residues: CASTGERHEQFF. CDR3 bases: TGCGCCAGCACGGGGGAGAGGCATGAGCAGTTCTTC.